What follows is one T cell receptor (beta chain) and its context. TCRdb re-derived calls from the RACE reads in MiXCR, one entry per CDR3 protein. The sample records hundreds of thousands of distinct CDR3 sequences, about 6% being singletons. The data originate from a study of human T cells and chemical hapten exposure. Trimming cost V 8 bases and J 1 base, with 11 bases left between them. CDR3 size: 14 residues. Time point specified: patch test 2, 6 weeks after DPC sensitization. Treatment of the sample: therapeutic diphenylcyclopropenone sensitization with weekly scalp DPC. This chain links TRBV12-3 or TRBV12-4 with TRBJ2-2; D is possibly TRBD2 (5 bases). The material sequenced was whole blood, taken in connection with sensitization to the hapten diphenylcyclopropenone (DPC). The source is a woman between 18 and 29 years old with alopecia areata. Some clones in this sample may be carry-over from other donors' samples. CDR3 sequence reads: CASAPGENTGELFF. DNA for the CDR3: TGTGCCAGCGCCCCCGGGGAGAACACCGGGGAGCTGTTTTTT.